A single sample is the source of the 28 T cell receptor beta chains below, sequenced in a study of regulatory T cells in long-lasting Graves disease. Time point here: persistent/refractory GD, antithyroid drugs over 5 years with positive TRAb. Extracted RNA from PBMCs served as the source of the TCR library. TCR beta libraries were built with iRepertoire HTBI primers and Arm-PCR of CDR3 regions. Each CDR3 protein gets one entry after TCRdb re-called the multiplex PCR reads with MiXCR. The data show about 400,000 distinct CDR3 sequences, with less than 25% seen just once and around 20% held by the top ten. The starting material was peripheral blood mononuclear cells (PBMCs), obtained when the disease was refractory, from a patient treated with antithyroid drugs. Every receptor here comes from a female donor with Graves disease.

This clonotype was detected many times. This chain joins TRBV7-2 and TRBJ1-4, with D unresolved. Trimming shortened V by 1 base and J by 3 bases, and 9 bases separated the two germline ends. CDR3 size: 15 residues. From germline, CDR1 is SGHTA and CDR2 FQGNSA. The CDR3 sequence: CASSLVRASNEKLFF. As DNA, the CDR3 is TGTGCCAGCAGCTTAGTCCGGGCCTCTAATGAAAAACTGTTTTTT.

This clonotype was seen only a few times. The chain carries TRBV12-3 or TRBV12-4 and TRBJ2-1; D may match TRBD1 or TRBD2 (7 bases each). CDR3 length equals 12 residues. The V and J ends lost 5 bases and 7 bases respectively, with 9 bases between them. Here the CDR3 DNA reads TGTGCCAGCAGTCAGGGGGGGAATGAGCAGTTCTTC. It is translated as CASSQGGNEQFF.

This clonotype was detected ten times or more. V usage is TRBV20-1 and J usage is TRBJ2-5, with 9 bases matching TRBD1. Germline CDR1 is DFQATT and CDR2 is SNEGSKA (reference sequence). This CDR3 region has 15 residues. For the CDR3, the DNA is TGCAGCCCCCGCCGGGGACAGGGCGTAGGAGAGACCCAGTACTTC. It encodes CSPRRGQGVGETQYF.

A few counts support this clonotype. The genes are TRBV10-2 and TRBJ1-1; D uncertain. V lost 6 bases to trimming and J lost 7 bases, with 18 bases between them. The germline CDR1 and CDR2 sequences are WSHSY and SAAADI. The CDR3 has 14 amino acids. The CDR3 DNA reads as TGCGCCAGCAGGTCCGGTCAGGTAATAAGTGAAGCTTTCTTT. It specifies CASRSGQVISEAFF.

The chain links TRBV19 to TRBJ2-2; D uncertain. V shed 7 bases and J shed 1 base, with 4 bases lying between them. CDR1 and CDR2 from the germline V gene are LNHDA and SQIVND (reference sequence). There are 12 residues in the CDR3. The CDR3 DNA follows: TGTGCCAGTACAATGAACACCGGGGAGCTGTTTTTT. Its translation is CASTMNTGELFF.

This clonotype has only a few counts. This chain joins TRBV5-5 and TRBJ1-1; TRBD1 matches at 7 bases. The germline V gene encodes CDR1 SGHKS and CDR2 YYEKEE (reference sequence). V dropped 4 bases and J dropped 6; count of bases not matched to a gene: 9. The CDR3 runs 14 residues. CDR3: CASSSRQGGSEAFF. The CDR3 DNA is TGTGCCAGCAGCAGCCGACAGGGAGGGTCTGAAGCTTTCTTT. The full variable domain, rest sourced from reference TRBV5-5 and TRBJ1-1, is DAGVTQSPTHLIKTRGQQVTLRCSPISGHKSVSWYQQVLGQGPQFIFQYYEKEERGRGNFPDRFSARQFPNYSSELNVNALLLGDSALYLCASSSRQGGSEAFFGQGTRLTVV.

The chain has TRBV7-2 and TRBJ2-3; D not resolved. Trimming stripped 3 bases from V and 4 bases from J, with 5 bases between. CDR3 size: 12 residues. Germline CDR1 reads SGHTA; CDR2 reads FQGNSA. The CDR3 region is CASSFWPDTQYF. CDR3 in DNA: TGTGCCAGCAGCTTTTGGCCAGATACGCAGTATTTT.

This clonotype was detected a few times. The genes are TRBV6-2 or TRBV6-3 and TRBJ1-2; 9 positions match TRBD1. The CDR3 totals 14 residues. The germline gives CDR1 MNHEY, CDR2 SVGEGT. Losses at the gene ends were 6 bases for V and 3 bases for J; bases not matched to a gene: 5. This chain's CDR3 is CASRGRQGDYGYTF. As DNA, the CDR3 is TGTGCCAGCAGGGGAAGACAGGGGGACTATGGCTACACCTTC.

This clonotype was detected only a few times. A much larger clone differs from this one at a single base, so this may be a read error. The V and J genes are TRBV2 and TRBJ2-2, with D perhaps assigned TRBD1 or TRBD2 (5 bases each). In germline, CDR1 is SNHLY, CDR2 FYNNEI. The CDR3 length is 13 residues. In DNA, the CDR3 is TGTGCCAGCAGTCCCCTAGGGACCGGGGCGCTGTTTTTT. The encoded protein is CASSPLGTGALFF.

CDR3 DNA: TGTGCCAGCAGTGTCACAGGGGCAAGCTCTGGAAACACCATATATTTT. This encodes CASSVTGASSGNTIYF. The chain joins TRBV6-1 to TRBJ1-3, with TRBD1 matching over 7 bases. V was pared by 4 bases and J by 0 bases, with 6 bases of the junction left unmatched. Germline V gene sequence: CDR1 MNHNS, CDR2 SASEGT. The CDR3 is 16 residues long.

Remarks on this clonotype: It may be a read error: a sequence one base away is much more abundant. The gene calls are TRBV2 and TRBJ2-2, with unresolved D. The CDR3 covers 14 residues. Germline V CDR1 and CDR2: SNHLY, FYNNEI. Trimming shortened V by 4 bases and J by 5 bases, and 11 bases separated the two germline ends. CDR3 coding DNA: TGTGCCAGCAGTGGATTGGGTACGACCGGGGAGCTGTTTTTT. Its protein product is CASSGLGTTGELFF.

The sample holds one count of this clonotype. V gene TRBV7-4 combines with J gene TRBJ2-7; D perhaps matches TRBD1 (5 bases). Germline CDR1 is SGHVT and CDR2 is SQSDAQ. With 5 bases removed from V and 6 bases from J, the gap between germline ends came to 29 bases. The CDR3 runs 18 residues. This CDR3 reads CASSLTSQGGPPNCEQYF. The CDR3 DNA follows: TGTGCCAGCAGCCTGACCTCGCAGGGTGGTCCACCGAACTGCGAGCAGTACTTC.

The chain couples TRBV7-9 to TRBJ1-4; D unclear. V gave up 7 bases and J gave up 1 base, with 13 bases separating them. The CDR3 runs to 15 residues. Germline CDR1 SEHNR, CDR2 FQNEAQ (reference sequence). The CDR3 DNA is TGTGCCAGCAAGAAGAGTCGGGGAACTAATGAAAAACTGTTTTTT. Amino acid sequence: CASKKSRGTNEKLFF.

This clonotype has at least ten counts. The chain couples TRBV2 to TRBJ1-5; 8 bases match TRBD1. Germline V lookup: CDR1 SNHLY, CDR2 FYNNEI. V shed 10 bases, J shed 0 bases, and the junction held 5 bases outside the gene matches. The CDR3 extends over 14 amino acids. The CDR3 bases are TGTGCCATCGGACAGGGCCTTAGCAATCAGCCCCAGCATTTT. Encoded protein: CAIGQGLSNQPQHF. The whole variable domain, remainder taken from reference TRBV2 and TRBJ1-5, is EPEVTQTPSHQVTQMGQEVILRCVPISNHLYFYWYRQILGQKVEFLVSFYNNEISEKSEIFDDQFSVERPDGSNFTLKIRSTKLEDSAMYFCAIGQGLSNQPQHFGDGTRLSIL.

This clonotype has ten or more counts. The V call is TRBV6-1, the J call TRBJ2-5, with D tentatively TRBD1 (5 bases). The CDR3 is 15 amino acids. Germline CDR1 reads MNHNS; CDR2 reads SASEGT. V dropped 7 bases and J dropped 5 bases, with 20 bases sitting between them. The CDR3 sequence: CASTFDQTPGETQYF. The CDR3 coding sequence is TGTGCCAGCACCTTCGACCAAACTCCAGGGGAGACCCAGTACTTC.

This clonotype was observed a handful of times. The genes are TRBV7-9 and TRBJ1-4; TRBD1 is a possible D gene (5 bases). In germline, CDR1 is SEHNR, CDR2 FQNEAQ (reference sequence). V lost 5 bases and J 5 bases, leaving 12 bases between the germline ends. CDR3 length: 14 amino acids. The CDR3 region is CASSPDWGNEKLFF. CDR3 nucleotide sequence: TGTGCCAGCAGCCCGGACTGGGGGAATGAAAAACTGTTTTTT.

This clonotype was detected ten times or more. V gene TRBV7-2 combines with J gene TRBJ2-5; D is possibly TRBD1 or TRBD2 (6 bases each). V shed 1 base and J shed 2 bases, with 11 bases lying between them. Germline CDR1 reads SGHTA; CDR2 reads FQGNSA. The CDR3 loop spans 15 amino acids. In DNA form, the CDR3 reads TGTGCCAGCAGCTTAGAGGGGGGAGCACAAGAGACCCAGTACTTC. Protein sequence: CASSLEGGAQETQYF.

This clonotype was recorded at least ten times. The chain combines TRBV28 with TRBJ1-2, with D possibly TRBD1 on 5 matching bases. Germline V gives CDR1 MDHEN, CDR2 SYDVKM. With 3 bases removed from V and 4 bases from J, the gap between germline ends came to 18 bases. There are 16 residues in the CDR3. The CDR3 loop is CASSLGGLLRSYGYTF. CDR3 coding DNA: TGTGCCAGCAGTTTGGGGGGACTCCTAAGGAGCTATGGCTACACCTTC.

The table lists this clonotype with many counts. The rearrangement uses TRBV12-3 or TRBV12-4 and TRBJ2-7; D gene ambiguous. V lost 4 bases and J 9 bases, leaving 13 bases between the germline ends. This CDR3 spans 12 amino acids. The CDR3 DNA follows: TGTGCCAGCAGTTCGAGGACGTCTGGGCAGTACTTC. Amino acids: CASSSRTSGQYF.

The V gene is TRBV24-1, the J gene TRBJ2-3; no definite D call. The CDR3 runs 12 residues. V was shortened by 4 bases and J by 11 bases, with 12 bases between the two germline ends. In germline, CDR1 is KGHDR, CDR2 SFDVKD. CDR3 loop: CATSDLSGQQYF. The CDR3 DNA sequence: TGTGCCACCAGTGACCTCTCCGGCCAGCAGTATTTT.

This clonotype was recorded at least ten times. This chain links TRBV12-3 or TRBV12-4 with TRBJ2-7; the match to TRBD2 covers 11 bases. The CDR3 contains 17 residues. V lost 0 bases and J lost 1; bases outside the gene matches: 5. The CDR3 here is CASSLALRTSGSYEQYF. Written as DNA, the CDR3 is TGTGCCAGCAGTTTAGCGCTCAGGACTAGCGGGTCCTACGAGCAGTACTTC.

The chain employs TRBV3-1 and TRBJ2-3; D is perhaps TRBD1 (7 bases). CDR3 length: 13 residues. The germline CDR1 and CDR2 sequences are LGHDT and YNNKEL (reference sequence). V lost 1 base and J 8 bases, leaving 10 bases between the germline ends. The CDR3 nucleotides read TGTGCCAGCAGCCAAGGACAGGGACTTACGCAGTATTTT. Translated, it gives CASSQGQGLTQYF.

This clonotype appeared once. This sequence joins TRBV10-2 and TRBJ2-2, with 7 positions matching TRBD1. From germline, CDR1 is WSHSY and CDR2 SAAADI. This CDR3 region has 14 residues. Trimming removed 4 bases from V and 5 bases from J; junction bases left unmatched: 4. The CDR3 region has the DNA TGCGCCAGCAGTGGCGAGGGGGCGACCGGGGAGCTGTTTTTT. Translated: CASSGEGATGELFF.

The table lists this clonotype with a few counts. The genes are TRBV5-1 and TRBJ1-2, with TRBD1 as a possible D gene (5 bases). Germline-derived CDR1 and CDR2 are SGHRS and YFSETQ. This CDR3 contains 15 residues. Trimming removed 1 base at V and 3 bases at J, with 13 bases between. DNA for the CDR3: TGCGCCAGCAGCTTGAGTCAGGGTAGGGACTATGGCTACACCTTC. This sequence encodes CASSLSQGRDYGYTF.

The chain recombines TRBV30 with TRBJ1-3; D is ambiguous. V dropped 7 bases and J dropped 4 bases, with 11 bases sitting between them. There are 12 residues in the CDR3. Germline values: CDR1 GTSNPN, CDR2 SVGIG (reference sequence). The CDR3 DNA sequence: TGTGCCTTGTCGACGTCGGGAAACACCATATATTTT. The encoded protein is CALSTSGNTIYF. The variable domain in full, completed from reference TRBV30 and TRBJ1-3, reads SQTIHQWPATLVQPVGSPLSLECTVEGTSNPNLYWYRQAAGRGLQLLFYSVGIGQISSEVPQNLSASRPQDRQFILSSKKLLLSDSGFYLCALSTSGNTIYFGEGSWLTVV.

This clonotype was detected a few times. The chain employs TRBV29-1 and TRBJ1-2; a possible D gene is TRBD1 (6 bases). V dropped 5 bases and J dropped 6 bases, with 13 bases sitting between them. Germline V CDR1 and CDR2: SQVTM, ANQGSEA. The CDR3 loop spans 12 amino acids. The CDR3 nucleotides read TGCAGCGTTTTGACGGGACAACATGGCTACACCTTC. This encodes CSVLTGQHGYTF.

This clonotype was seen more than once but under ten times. This CDR3 reads CAISESIDRGGTQYF. For the CDR3, the DNA is TGTGCCATCAGTGAGTCGATCGACAGGGGGGGGACCCAGTACTTC. The rearrangement joins TRBV10-3 to TRBJ2-5; TRBD1 aligns across 9 bases. J gave up 7 bases and V 0 bases, and 6 bases lay outside the gene matches. The CDR3 length is 15 residues. Germline lookup yields CDR1 ENHRY and CDR2 SYGVKD.

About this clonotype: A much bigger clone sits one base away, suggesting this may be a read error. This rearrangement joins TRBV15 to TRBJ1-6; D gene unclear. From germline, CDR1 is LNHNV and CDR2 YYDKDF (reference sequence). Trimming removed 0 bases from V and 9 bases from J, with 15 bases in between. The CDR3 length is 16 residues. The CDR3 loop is CATSRESAGPGSPLHF. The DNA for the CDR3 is TGTGCCACCAGCAGAGAGTCGGCAGGACCGGGTTCACCCCTCCACTTT.